This is a list of T cell receptor beta chains from one sample in a study of T cells in Graves' hyperthyroidism and ophthalmopathy. TCRdb analysed the multiplex PCR reads with MiXCR anew, one entry per CDR3 protein. The sample shows hundreds of thousands of distinct CDR3 sequences, around a fifth of them seen only once. The material sequenced was blood. The receptors shown here come from an older woman with Graves' ophthalmopathy. The CDR3 runs from the conserved cysteine through the conserved F or W. A D gene is named only where the DNA matches it firmly. Expanded clones get a size class; other rows say once, few or many, or leave the size out.

>-|TRBJ2-3|TRBD2|TRBV5-1
TGCGCCAGCAGTCACACTAGCGGGAGGGCCACAGATACGCAGTATTTT
CASSHTSGRATDTQYF
>-|TRBJ1-1|TRBD1|TRBV29-1
TGCAGCGTTGGACAGGGGAATGTGAACACTGAAGCTTTCTTT
CSVGQGNVNTEAFF
>many|TRBJ2-3|TRBD2|TRBV7-9
TGTGCCAGCAGCTTAAGGCGGGAGACAGATACGCAGTATTTT
CASSLRRETDTQYF
>-|TRBJ2-7|-|TRBV19
TGTGCCAGTAGTGAGGGATTGATCCATGGGGAGCAGTACTTC
CASSEGLIHGEQYF
>-|TRBJ2-3|TRBD1|TRBV28
TGTGCCAGCAGCCAAGTTCAGCCCGGGACAGGGAGACGTAGCACAGATACGCAGTATTTT
CASSQVQPGTGRRSTDTQYF
>-|TRBJ2-1|-|TRBV7-3
TGTGCCAGCAGCTTAGGCGCCGTGACACTTTACAATGAGCAGTTCTTC
CASSLGAVTLYNEQFF
>-|TRBJ2-2|-|TRBV4-1
TGCGCCAGCAGCCAAGGCGTTAGCCGGAACACCGGGGAGCTGTTTTTT
CASSQGVSRNTGELFF
>many|TRBJ2-1|-|TRBV6-1
TGTGCCAGCAGGCCTCTAGGGCCCATGAATGAGCAGTTCTTC
CASRPLGPMNEQFF
>-|TRBJ2-7|-|TRBV28
TGTGCCAGCAGCTACCACTCCGGGGCCATACCCGAGCAGTACTTC
CASSYHSGAIPEQYF
>few|TRBJ1-5|-|TRBV6-1
TGTGCCAGCAGTGAAGGGGTCAGGCAGCCCCAGCATTTT
CASSEGVRQPQHF
>few|TRBJ2-2|TRBD2|TRBV7-9
TGTGCCAGCAGCTTAAGCCTAGCGGACACCGGGGAGCTGTTTTTT
CASSLSLADTGELFF
>-|TRBJ2-7|TRBD1|TRBV6-1
TGTGCCAGCAGTTCTACAGTGACAGGGTCCTACGAGCAGTACTTC
CASSSTVTGSYEQYF
>-|TRBJ1-2|TRBD1|TRBV6-1
TGTGCCAGCAGGGGACAGGACTATGGCTACACCTTC
CASRGQDYGYTF
>many|TRBJ1-5|-|TRBV11-2
TGTGCCAGCAGCTTAGACGGTCAGCCCCAGCATTTT
CASSLDGQPQHF
>many|TRBJ2-5|TRBD1|TRBV19
TGTGCCAGTAGTACTACAGGGGGCTCAGAGACCCAGTACTTC
CASSTTGGSETQYF
>many|TRBJ1-2|-|TRBV11-2
TGTGCCAGCAGCCGGACGACAACAGGGCCTCTAGGCTACACCTTC
CASSRTTTGPLGYTF
>-|TRBJ1-4|-|TRBV3-1
TGTGCCAGCAGCCAAGTATGGGGGCTCGGGGAAAAACTGTTTTTT
CASSQVWGLGEKLFF
>many|TRBJ2-7|TRBD1|TRBV6-1
TGTGCCAGCAGTGAAGTGGGCCGGGACAGAAGCTCCTACGAGCAGTACTTC
CASSEVGRDRSSYEQYF
>-|TRBJ1-5|-|TRBV15
TGTGCCACCAGACTGTCGGCGGGGGGGAATCAGCCCCAGCATTTT
CATRLSAGGNQPQHF
>few|TRBJ1-1|-|TRBV30
TGTGCCTGGAGTGTAGGGACAAACACTGAAGCTTTCTTT
CAWSVGTNTEAFF
>-|TRBJ2-7|-|TRBV20-1
TGCAGTGCTAGGCAACTAAACCGCTACGAGCAGTACTTC
CSARQLNRYEQYF
>many|TRBJ1-2|-|TRBV2
TGTGCCAGCAGTGAGAGACAGTACAACTATGGCTACACCTTC
CASSERQYNYGYTF
>few|TRBJ2-1|TRBD2|TRBV6-5
TGTGCCAGCAGTTACGAGGGACTAGCGGGAGGTGAGCAGTTCTTC
CASSYEGLAGGEQFF
>few|TRBJ2-7|TRBD2|TRBV28
TGTGCCAGCAGCCAGCTAACGGGAGGTTCCTACGAGCAGTACTTC
CASSQLTGGSYEQYF
>many|TRBJ2-3|TRBD2|TRBV30
TGTGCCTGGGAACGGGACGGGAGGGCTACAGATACGCAGTATTTT
CAWERDGRATDTQYF
>many|TRBJ2-3|TRBD2|TRBV11-2
TGTGCCAGCAGCTTGGGACTAGCAATGGATACGCAGTATTTT
CASSLGLAMDTQYF
>-|TRBJ2-7|-|TRBV19
TGTGCCAGTAGTATTAGCCACCACCCAGGCTACGAGCAGTACTTC
CASSISHHPGYEQYF
>-|TRBJ1-1|-|TRBV6-2/TRBV6-3
TGTGCCAGCAGTGCGGTTGAAGCTTTCTTT
CASSAVEAFF
>few|TRBJ1-4|-|TRBV12-3/TRBV12-4
TGTGCCAGCAGCGACGGCCACGCAACTAATGAAAAACTGTTTTTT
CASSDGHATNEKLFF
>many|TRBJ2-7|TRBD1|TRBV11-2
TGTGCCAGCAGCATAGGGACAGCAACTTGGTACGAGCAGTACTTC
CASSIGTATWYEQYF
>few|TRBJ2-7|-|TRBV6-5
TGTGCCAGCAGTTACTTGCAGTGGGACGAGCAGTACTTC
CASSYLQWDEQYF
>-|TRBJ2-3|TRBD1|TRBV6-1
TGTGCCAGCAGTCTTCATGGACAGGGCTACACAGATACGCAGTATTTT
CASSLHGQGYTDTQYF
>many|TRBJ2-3|-|TRBV11-3
TGTGCCAGCAGCTTAACTCGGCGAGATACGCAGTATTTT
CASSLTRRDTQYF
>-|TRBJ2-5|TRBD2|TRBV7-2
TGTGCCAGCAGCGCACCCGTGAGTGCGGGGGGACAGTACTTC
CASSAPVSAGGQYF
>-|TRBJ1-1|TRBD1|TRBV27
TGTGCCAGCCGCTCCGGGACAGTTTTGAATGAAGCTTTCTTT
CASRSGTVLNEAFF
>many|TRBJ1-1|-|TRBV6-2/TRBV6-3
TGTGCCAGCAGTTACTCGATGCAGGGAATGAGGGACACTGAAGCTTTCTTT
CASSYSMQGMRDTEAFF
>-|TRBJ2-5|TRBD2|TRBV7-6
TGTGCCAGCAGCTTGGGCGGGAGTCGCTCAGAGACCCAGTACTTC
CASSLGGSRSETQYF
>many|TRBJ1-1|-|TRBV2
TGTGCCAGCAAATTGCGAGAGGTCGCTGAAGCTTTCTTT
CASKLREVAEAFF
>-|TRBJ2-1|TRBD2|TRBV6-1
TGTGCCAGCGGAGGGGGGACTAGCTCCTACAATGAGCAGTTCTTC
CASGGGTSSYNEQFF
>-|TRBJ2-7|TRBD1|TRBV29-1
TGCAGCGTTGAAGAGACAGGGCCAGGCGGCGAGCAGTACTTC
CSVEETGPGGEQYF
>few|TRBJ1-2|-|TRBV18
TGTGCCAGCTCACCCTCTGAGTCTAGAGGCTACACCTTC
CASSPSESRGYTF
>once|TRBJ1-6|-|TRBV18
TGTGCCAGCTCAACGGGAGTAAATTCACCCCTCCACTTT
CASSTGVNSPLHF
>few|TRBJ2-1|-|TRBV7-9
TGTGCCAGCAGCATACTACGTAATGAGCAGTTCTTC
CASSILRNEQFF
>-|TRBJ2-1|TRBD2|TRBV24-1
TGTGCCACCAGAGCCGGGACTAGCGGGAGGGCAAGATACAATGAGCAGTTCTTC
CATRAGTSGRARYNEQFF
>-|TRBJ2-1|-|TRBV12-3/TRBV12-4
TGTGCCAGCAGTAGGGACTTTAATGAGCAGTTCTTC
CASSRDFNEQFF
>-|TRBJ2-7|TRBD1|TRBV19
TGTGCCAGTAAACCGGGACAGGGGGTCTACGAGCAGTACTTC
CASKPGQGVYEQYF
>few|TRBJ2-1|-|TRBV18
TGTGCCAGCTCACCACGCCGCCAGGATATGTACAATGAGCAGTTCTTC
CASSPRRQDMYNEQFF
>-|TRBJ2-7|-|TRBV29-1
TGCAGCGTTGAAGACTCCTCTGATGGGACGGACGAGCAGTACTTC
CSVEDSSDGTDEQYF
>many|TRBJ1-2|-|TRBV28
TGTGCCAGCAGTCCCTTGAGCAACTATGGCTACACCTTC
CASSPLSNYGYTF
>few|TRBJ1-2|-|TRBV5-1
TGCGCCAGCAGCCCTGAAGGGGGGACAAACTATGGCTACACCTTC
CASSPEGGTNYGYTF
>many|TRBJ2-7|TRBD2|TRBV28
TGTGCCAGCAAGGGAGGTAGCGGGAGCTCCTACGAGCAGTACTTC
CASKGGSGSSYEQYF
>many|TRBJ2-3|-|TRBV6-5
TGTGCCAGCAGTGCTCGGGAGATTGGAGATACGCAGTATTTT
CASSAREIGDTQYF
>-|TRBJ1-4|-|TRBV19
TGTGCCACTGCGGCAGTTGGGAATGAAAAACTGTTTTTT
CATAAVGNEKLFF
>many|TRBJ2-7|-|TRBV12-3/TRBV12-4
TGTGCCAGCAGACTGGGTCTTAGCGAGCAGTACTTC
CASRLGLSEQYF
>many|TRBJ2-3|TRBD1|TRBV7-8
TGTGCCAGCAGGGGTTCACAGGGGGACACAGATACGCAGTATTTT
CASRGSQGDTDTQYF